This T cell receptor (beta chain) was found in a study of CD8+ T cells in alopecia areata. The treatment here: oral pan-JAK inhibitor, 5-10 mg twice daily. Patients with alopecia areata provided lesional scalp punch biopsies as well as peripheral blood. Whole-study results and caveats: More clonal than normal scalp was lesional scalp, particularly alopecia totalis/universalis.

The authors extracted RNA and reverse transcribed it into cDNA as the sequencing template. Repertoires were generated with immunoSEQ multiplex PCR, while TCRdb's copy carries only in-frame clones and drops some. Among about 140,000 clones listed, about 86% were seen once. On this clone itself: Antigen: not known.

From germline, CDR1 is SGHTA and CDR2 FQGNSA. Unmatched junction bases numbered 9, after V lost 2 bases and J lost 5 bases. The CDR3 covers 16 residues. The specimen comprised CD8+ T cells sorted from blood, sampled at week 4, from a patient treated with tofacitinib. This chain joins TRBV7-2 and TRBJ2-5, with 9 bases fitting TRBD2. This TCR derives from a human donor with alopecia areata. CDR3 amino acids: CASSLLLGGRAETQYF. The CDR3 DNA sequence: TGTGCCAGCAGCTTACTTCTGGGCGGGAGGGCTGAGACCCAGTACTTC.